The 30 T cell receptor beta chains presented below share a single source sample, sequenced in a study of T-cell memory formation after mild COVID-19. TCRdb analysed the 5' RACE reads with MiXCR anew, one entry per CDR3 protein. The sample shows roughly 190,000 distinct CDR3 sequences, 18% of them seen only once. Sequencing used PBMCs or a T cell subset sorted from them (not recorded which). The source of these receptors is an adult woman who had mild COVID-19 (a few samples of this study predate the infection). Cell type and time point are not known.

The gene calls are TRBV5-4 and TRBJ2-7, with 10 bases lining up with TRBD1. The CDR3 contains 14 residues. V dropped 4 bases and J dropped 6; count of bases not matched to a gene: 7. Germline assignment: CDR1 SGHNT and CDR2 YYREEE (reference sequence). The CDR3 here is CASSLDRGISEQYF. CDR3 in DNA: TGTGCCAGCAGCCTGGACAGGGGGATTTCCGAGCAGTACTTC.

The table lists this clonotype with a few counts. This chain connects TRBV9 to TRBJ2-5; D is uncertain. The V gene lost 2 bases and the J gene lost 5 bases, with 10 bases spanning the gap. Germline CDR1 reads SGDLS; CDR2 reads YYNGEE. CDR3 length: 13 residues. The CDR3 DNA is TGTGCCAGCAGCGTGCGGCCGGACGAGACCCAGTACTTC. Its protein is CASSVRPDETQYF. Together with reference TRBV9 and TRBJ2-5, the CDR3 gives the full variable domain: DSGVTQTPKHLITATGQRVTLRCSPRSGDLSVYWYQQSLDQGLQFLIQYYNGEERAKGNILERFSAQQFPDLHSELNLSSLELGDSALYFCASSVRPDETQYFGPGTRLLVL.

The rearrangement links TRBV5-1 to TRBJ2-5; D may correspond to TRBD1 or TRBD2 (5 bases each). CDR3 length equals 16 residues. Deletions cut 1 base from V and 1 base from J, with 14 bases between. Per germline, CDR1 SGHRS and CDR2 YFSETQ. In DNA form, the CDR3 reads TGCGCCAGCAGCTTGTTCGGGGCTTTGGGCCAAGAGACCCAGTACTTC. Translated, it gives CASSLFGALGQETQYF.

This clonotype has at least ten counts. The rearrangement joins TRBV12-3 or TRBV12-4 to TRBJ2-3; D gene ambiguous. V was pared by 7 bases and J by 7 bases, with 15 bases between. This CDR3 has 13 residues. CDR3 amino acids: CASIQALGNTQYF. Written as DNA, the CDR3 is TGTGCCAGCATCCAGGCCTTGGGGAATACGCAGTATTTT.

The chain joins TRBV7-2 to TRBJ2-7; possible D gene TRBD2, 5 bases. This CDR3 is 15 amino acids long. Germline CDR1 reads SGHTA; CDR2 reads FQGNSA. V shed 1 base and J shed 2 bases, with 12 bases lying between them. The CDR3 protein is CASSLESGIAYEQYF. DNA of the CDR3: TGTGCCAGCAGCTTAGAGTCGGGGATAGCCTACGAGCAGTACTTC. Using reference TRBV7-2 and TRBJ2-7 for the parts outside the CDR3, the full variable domain is GAGVSQSPSNKVTEKGKDVELRCDPISGHTALYWYRQSLGQGLEFLIYFQGNSAPDKSGLPSDRFSAERTGGSVSTLTIQRTQQEDSAVYLCASSLESGIAYEQYFGPGTRLTVT.

This clonotype was counted at least ten times. The J gene is TRBJ1-2, the V gene TRBV19, with D perhaps TRBD1 (5 bases). Trimming removed 3 bases from V and 3 bases from J, with 14 bases in between. The CDR3 loop spans 15 amino acids. In germline, CDR1 is LNHDA, CDR2 SQIVND (reference sequence). The CDR3 reads CASSMATGTDYGYTF. Here the CDR3 DNA reads TGTGCCAGTAGTATGGCCACCGGGACTGACTATGGCTACACCTTC.

This clonotype was picked up a small number of times. V gene TRBV7-3 combines with J gene TRBJ2-5; D not certain. The CDR3 covers 13 residues. The germline V gene encodes CDR1 SGHTA and CDR2 FQGTGA. V was trimmed by 5 bases and J by 4 bases, leaving 11 bases between them. The DNA for the CDR3 is TGTGCCAGCAGCAGCGCCATGGGAGAGACCCAGTACTTC. It translates to CASSSAMGETQYF.

This chain links TRBV2 with TRBJ1-2, with TRBD1 matching 12 bases. Germline lookup yields CDR1 SNHLY and CDR2 FYNNEI. V shed 4 bases and J 3 bases; nucleotides not matched to a gene: 3. CDR3 size: 15 residues. Here the CDR3 reads CASSVGQGAYYGYTF. DNA for the CDR3: TGTGCCAGCAGTGTGGGACAGGGGGCATACTATGGCTACACCTTC.

The rearrangement links TRBV6-1 to TRBJ2-1, with TRBD2 matching 11 bases. The germline V gene has CDR1 MNHNS and CDR2 SASEGT. The CDR3 runs 14 residues. The junction had 6 bases not matched to a gene; V was cut back by 5 bases and J by 9 bases. In DNA form, the CDR3 reads TGTGCCAGCAGTCGACTAGCGGGAAGAAGTGAGCAGTTCTTC. This encodes CASSRLAGRSEQFF.

V is TRBV5-1 and J is TRBJ1-1, with a tentative D call TRBD1 (6 bases). CDR1 is SGHRS and CDR2 is YFSETQ in the germline V gene. V was cut by 0 bases and J by 0 bases, with 15 bases left in between. The CDR3 has 17 amino acids. The CDR3 DNA reads TGCGCCAGCAGCTTGGCAGGGGATTGGCCTATGAACACTGAAGCTTTCTTT. The encoded protein is CASSLAGDWPMNTEAFF.

This clonotype was seen a few times. This sequence joins TRBV6-5 and TRBJ2-7, with 7 positions matching TRBD2. V shed 5 bases, J shed 0 bases, and the junction held 7 bases outside the gene matches. This CDR3 region has 15 residues. From germline, CDR1 is MNHEY and CDR2 SVGAGI. The CDR3 sequence: CASSPGLPISYEQYF. CDR3 nucleotide sequence: TGTGCCAGCAGTCCGGGACTACCTATCTCCTACGAGCAGTACTTC.

This clonotype was seen many times. The V gene is TRBV4-1, the J gene TRBJ2-3; 9 bases fit TRBD2. Per germline, CDR1 MGHRA and CDR2 YSYEKL. The CDR3 contains 18 residues. V shed 4 bases, J shed 6 bases, and the junction held 17 bases outside the gene matches. CDR3 amino acids: CASSPGPRGGRGPDTQYF. Here the CDR3 DNA reads TGCGCCAGCAGCCCGGGCCCGCGGGGGGGCCGCGGGCCTGATACGCAGTATTTT.

The table lists this clonotype with a few counts. The chain combines TRBV6-1 with TRBJ2-7, with a tentative D call TRBD1 (5 bases). V lost 5 bases, J lost 4 bases, and 12 bases lay in between. CDR3 length equals 13 residues. In germline, CDR1 is MNHNS, CDR2 SASEGT. In nucleotides, the CDR3 is TGTGCCAGCAGTCAACTAAGGGGTTACGAGCAGTACTTC. Translation gives CASSQLRGYEQYF.

The gene calls are TRBV12-3 or TRBV12-4 and TRBJ2-7; D is unresolved. The V end lost 4 bases, the J end lost 5 bases, and 15 bases lay between the germline ends. The CDR3 consists of 14 residues. For the CDR3, the DNA is TGTGCCAGCAGTTATAGCCCTAAACCCCACGAGCAGTACTTC. It encodes CASSYSPKPHEQYF.

In this sample, this clonotype turned up a few times. For the CDR3, the DNA is TGCAGTGCTAGAGATAGACGGGGGGCTAGCACAGATACGCAGTATTTT. As protein: CSARDRRGASTDTQYF. The J gene is TRBJ2-3, the V gene TRBV20-1; tentatively, D is TRBD2 (7 bases). The CDR3 sequence is 16 residues long. CDR1 DFQATT and CDR2 SNEGSKA come from the germline V gene (reference sequence). Trimming left V 0 bases short and J 0 bases short, with 13 bases between.

This clonotype was detected a few times. The chain has TRBV6-6 and TRBJ2-3, with D unresolved. The CDR3 has 13 residues. Trimming removed 7 bases at V and 2 bases at J, with 10 bases between. The germline V gene has CDR1 MNHNY and CDR2 SVGAGI (reference sequence). The DNA for the CDR3 is TGTGCCAGCACTCGCGTAAACACAGATACGCAGTATTTT. Protein: CASTRVNTDTQYF.

The V gene is TRBV5-1, the J gene TRBJ2-7, with 7 bases matching TRBD2. V was pared by 0 bases and J by 2 bases, with 5 bases of the junction left unmatched. CDR1 and CDR2 from the germline V gene are SGHRS and YFSETQ. The CDR3 consists of 15 residues. In nucleotides, the CDR3 is TGCGCCAGCAGCTTGGTGAGTAGCGGGCCCTACGAGCAGTACTTC. It encodes CASSLVSSGPYEQYF.

The gene calls are TRBV10-3 and TRBJ2-1, with TRBD2 identical over 8 bases. Looked up from germline, CDR1 is ENHRY and CDR2 is SYGVKD. The CDR3 is 15 amino acids. Unmatched junction bases numbered 11, after V lost 6 bases and J lost 7 bases. CDR3 sequence: CAIRSGAGDSNEQFF. The DNA for the CDR3 is TGTGCCATCAGATCCGGAGCGGGAGACAGTAATGAGCAGTTCTTC.

The genes are TRBV24-1 and TRBJ2-5; D is undetermined. V gave up 4 bases and J gave up 5 bases, with 4 bases separating them. Looked up from germline, CDR1 is KGHDR and CDR2 is SFDVKD. This CDR3 contains 11 residues. CDR3 region: CATSETETQYF. The CDR3 DNA is TGTGCCACCAGTGAAACGGAGACCCAGTACTTC.

This clonotype was seen repeatedly, ten times or more. The rearrangement joins TRBV29-1 to TRBJ2-4, with unresolved D. The CDR3 totals 11 residues. The V end was cut by 4 bases, the J end by 4 bases, with 5 bases between. Germline V gene sequence: CDR1 SQVTM, CDR2 ANQGSEA. The DNA for the CDR3 is TGCAGCGTTGCCGAAAAAAACATTCAGTACTTC. It specifies CSVAEKNIQYF.

The chain links TRBV7-9 to TRBJ1-1, with D possibly matching TRBD1 (5 bases). Trimming stripped 2 bases from V and 1 base from J, with 8 bases between. Germline CDR1 SEHNR, CDR2 FQNEAQ (reference sequence). The CDR3 sequence is 14 residues long. In DNA form, the CDR3 reads TGTGCCAGCAGCTTAATTCAGGGGAACACTGAAGCTTTCTTT. It encodes CASSLIQGNTEAFF.

The rearrangement joins TRBV3-1 to TRBJ1-1; TRBD1 is a possible D gene (5 bases). V lost 4 bases to trimming and J lost 0 bases, with 9 bases between them. Germline V gene sequence: CDR1 LGHDT, CDR2 YNNKEL (reference sequence). The CDR3 is 14 residues long. The CDR3 DNA sequence: TGTGCCAGCAGCCCTAAGACAGTGAACACTGAAGCTTTCTTT. It is translated as CASSPKTVNTEAFF.

The sample holds one count of this clonotype. The chain is built from TRBV6-5 and TRBJ2-2; D is uncertain. With 7 bases removed from V and 5 bases from J, the gap between germline ends came to 11 bases. CDR3 length: 13 residues. Germline CDR1 reads MNHEY; CDR2 reads SVGAGI. This chain's CDR3 is CASTLMKTGELFF. CDR3 sequence (DNA): TGTGCCAGCACCCTCATGAAGACCGGGGAGCTGTTTTTT.

This chain uses TRBV7-2 with TRBJ2-7; 10 bases map to TRBD2. Trimming cost V 5 bases and J 0 bases; bases outside gene matches: 4. The germline V gene encodes CDR1 SGHTA and CDR2 FQGNSA. This CDR3 has 15 residues. The CDR3 DNA reads as TGTGCCAGCAGCACATCTAGCGGGGGCTCCTACGAGCAGTACTTC. Its translation is CASSTSSGGSYEQYF.

This clonotype has just a few counts. The rearrangement joins TRBV7-2 to TRBJ2-2, with TRBD1 matching 9 bases. The CDR3 is 15 residues long. Germline trimming cut 4 bases from V and 7 bases from J; bases unmatched to any gene: 7. Germline V gene sequence: CDR1 SGHTA, CDR2 FQGNSA. The CDR3 coding sequence is TGTGCCAGCAGCTCACAGGGGGCGCGAGGCGGGGAGCTGTTTTTT. As protein: CASSSQGARGGELFF.

The CDR3 loop reads CASSLGQGDFTEAFF. In DNA, the CDR3 is TGCGCCAGCAGCTTGGGACAGGGGGATTTCACTGAAGCTTTCTTT. J is TRBJ1-1 and V is TRBV5-1; 9 nucleotides match TRBD1. V shed 0 bases and J 4 bases; nucleotides not matched to a gene: 4. Per the germline V gene, CDR1 is SGHRS and CDR2 is YFSETQ. This CDR3 spans 15 amino acids. Based on the CDR3 plus reference TRBV5-1 and TRBJ1-1, the full variable domain is KAGVTQTPRYLIKTRGQQVTLSCSPISGHRSVSWYQQTPGQGLQFLFEYFSETQRNKGNFPGRFSGRQFSNSRSEMNVSTLELGDSALYLCASSLGQGDFTEAFFGQGTRLTVV.

The J gene is TRBJ2-7, the V gene TRBV6-2 or TRBV6-3, with D possibly matching TRBD2 (5 bases). Germline CDR1 MNHEY, CDR2 SVGEGT. Trimming pared 6 bases from V and 1 base from J, leaving 7 bases between. This CDR3 is 12 amino acids long. Here the CDR3 reads CASRTTSYEQYF. The CDR3 DNA sequence: TGTGCCAGCAGGACTACGTCCTACGAGCAGTACTTC.

A few counts support this clonotype. This chain connects TRBV7-2 to TRBJ2-1; D unresolved. The CDR3 extends over 12 amino acids. CDR1 is SGHTA, CDR2 FQGNSA, per germline. Trimming removed 1 base from V and 7 bases from J, with 5 bases in between. Written as DNA, the CDR3 is TGTGCCAGCAGCTTAGTCCTGAATGAGCAGTTCTTC. Translating it yields CASSLVLNEQFF.

The J gene is TRBJ1-1, the V gene TRBV9; the D is unclear. The length of the CDR3 is 13 residues. V lost 0 bases, J lost 8 bases, and 11 bases lay in between. CDR1 is SGDLS, CDR2 YYNGEE, per germline. Here the CDR3 DNA reads TGTGCCAGCAGCGTAGAGGGCCCTCGGGAAGCTTTCTTT. Protein: CASSVEGPREAFF.

The genes are TRBV24-1 and TRBJ2-7; D uncertain. From germline, CDR1 is KGHDR and CDR2 SFDVKD. The ends were cut back, 4 bases at V and 6 bases at J, with 12 bases in the middle. This CDR3 contains 13 residues. The DNA of the CDR3 is TGTGCCACCAGTGACCCCGGGTATGGCGAGCAGTACTTC. This sequence encodes CATSDPGYGEQYF.